Listed here are 3 T cell receptor beta chains from one sample, sequenced in a study of blood T cell repertoires in COVID-19. The method was immunoSEQ multiplex PCR; TCRdb's version includes in-frame clones alone and lacks a portion of them. In the table there are about 410,000 clones, 80% to 90% of which are singletons. Sample: peripheral blood. The source of these receptors is a woman in her twenties or thirties with active or convalescent COVID-19.

The chain employs TRBV10-3 and TRBJ2-5; no clear D gene. The ends were cut back, 4 bases at V and 2 bases at J, with 8 bases in the middle. This CDR3 comprises 13 residues. Germline V lookup: CDR1 ENHRY, CDR2 SYGVKD. CDR3 amino acids: CAISGHEQETQYF. The CDR3 DNA reads TGTGCCATCAGTGGACATGAGCAAGAGACCCAGTACTTC.

The chain has TRBV7-6 and TRBJ1-2; D call uncertain. This CDR3 comprises 14 residues. Germline V gene lookup returns CDR1 SGHVS and CDR2 FNYEAQ. The V gene lost 5 bases and the J gene lost 0 bases, with 10 bases spanning the gap. The CDR3 DNA sequence: TGTGCCAGCAGCCCCATCGGGGCTAACTATGGCTACACCTTC. Its translation is CASSPIGANYGYTF. The entire variable domain, with the rest obtained from reference TRBV7-6 and TRBJ1-2, is as follows: GAGVSQSPRYKVTKRGQDVALRCDPISGHVSLYWYRQALGQGPEFLTYFNYEAQQDKSGLPNDRFSAERPEGSISTLTIQRTEQRDSAMYRCASSPIGANYGYTFGSGTRLTVV.

The V call is TRBV6-5, the J call TRBJ1-1, with TRBD1 matching over 8 bases. CDR1 is MNHEY, CDR2 SVGAGI, per germline. The CDR3 is 14 residues long. V lost 6 bases and J lost 4; bases outside the gene matches: 7. CDR3 DNA: TGTGCCAGCAGCAACAGGGGGTATGGCACTGAAGCTTTCTTT. It specifies CASSNRGYGTEAFF.